The source of this T cell receptor beta chain is a study of regulatory T cells in long-lasting Graves disease. The overall study: The definition of persistent Graves' disease was over 5 years of antithyroid drugs with positive TSH receptor antibodies. Study-level points and caveats: Persistent Graves' patients showed reduced TCR diversity versus newly diagnosed patients.

To make TCR beta libraries, researchers used iRepertoire HTBI primers and Arm-PCR of CDR3 regions. From the multiplex PCR reads, TCRdb called clonotypes with MiXCR, one entry per CDR3 protein. The sample carries fewer than 400,000 distinct CDR3 sequences, about a fifth recorded once. Time point here: persistent/refractory GD, antithyroid drugs over 5 years with positive TRAb. TCR sequences were obtained from RNA taken from PBMCs. Graves' disease diagnoses followed American Thyroid Association guidelines. Approximately 10 milliliters of peripheral blood went into EDTA tubes. The table lists this clonotype with a few counts. Its specificity is not known. In germline, CDR1 is SGHRS, CDR2 YFSETQ. The CDR3 has 14 amino acids. V was pared by 5 bases and J by 7 bases, with 18 bases between.

This TCR was recovered from a female donor with Graves disease. Sample: peripheral blood mononuclear cells (PBMCs), taken when the disease was refractory, from a patient treated with antithyroid drugs. The chain employs TRBV5-1 and TRBJ1-1; weak D call: TRBD1 (5 bases). The CDR3 loop reads CASSITGGRGEAFF. CDR3 DNA: TGCGCCAGCAGTATTACCGGGGGGAGAGGTGAAGCTTTCTTT.